What follows are 26 T cell receptor beta chains derived from one specimen sequenced in a study of spatial heterogeneity in lung cancer. These TCRs' antigens remain unknown. Study outcomes and limitations: Higher tumor mutation counts went along with higher counts of expanded intratumoral alpha and beta TCRs.

From the 5' RACE reads, TCRdb called clonotypes with MiXCR, one entry per CDR3 protein. This sample has around 12,000 distinct CDR3 sequences, with about 3.2% found just once. Time point given: sample taken at primary tumor resection. The sequences come from lung tumor tissue, collected at surgery. These receptors were collected from a male donor with early-stage non-small cell lung cancer.

At least ten counts were recorded for this clonotype. This rearrangement joins TRBV6-2 or TRBV6-3 to TRBJ2-1; 11 positions agree with TRBD2. V was pared by 7 bases and J by 6 bases, with 8 bases of the junction left unmatched. The CDR3 runs to 15 residues. In germline, CDR1 is MNHEY, CDR2 SVGEGT. The CDR3 DNA sequence: TGTGCCAGCAATTGGTTAGCGGGGGGGCCCAATGAGCAGTTCTTC. Its translation: CASNWLAGGPNEQFF.

V gene TRBV27 combines with J gene TRBJ1-6; D unclear. The CDR3 spans 15 residues. Germline lookup yields CDR1 MNHEY and CDR2 SMNVEV (reference sequence). The germline V and J ends were trimmed by 10 bases and 0 bases, with 13 bases remaining between them. The CDR3 protein is CATRREYSYNSPLHF. The CDR3 DNA follows: TGTGCCACCAGGCGGGAATACTCCTATAATTCACCCCTCCACTTT.

The table lists this clonotype with a few counts. The rearrangement links TRBV11-2 to TRBJ1-6; 7 bases are shared with TRBD1. The V and J ends lost 3 bases and 6 bases, in that order; junction bases with no gene match: 2. CDR3 length: 14 residues. The germline CDR1 and CDR2 sequences are SGHAT and FQNNGV. The CDR3 DNA sequence: TGTGCCAGCAGCTTCCCAGGGGGTAATTCACCCCTCCACTTT. Encoded protein: CASSFPGGNSPLHF.

This clonotype was recorded many times. V is TRBV5-1 and J is TRBJ2-3; D possibly corresponds to TRBD2 (5 bases). CDR1 and CDR2 (germline): SGHRS, YFSETQ. There are 13 residues in the CDR3. V was clipped by 0 bases and J by 6 bases, with 8 bases between them. CDR3 protein: CASSLGERDTQYF. Here the CDR3 DNA reads TGCGCCAGCAGCTTGGGGGAGCGGGATACGCAGTATTTT.

This clonotype was found many times. This sequence joins TRBV5-1 and TRBJ2-1; D is ambiguous. V lost 0 bases, J lost 6 bases, and 4 bases lay in between. The CDR3 runs to 12 residues. Per germline, CDR1 SGHRS and CDR2 YFSETQ. CDR3 sequence reads: CASSLAANEQFF. CDR3 bases: TGCGCCAGCAGCTTGGCCGCCAATGAGCAGTTCTTC.

This chain links TRBV5-4 with TRBJ2-1, with D uncertain. V lost 0 bases to trimming and J lost 7 bases, with 8 bases between them. CDR1 is SGHNT and CDR2 is YYREEE in the germline V gene (reference sequence). The CDR3 spans 13 residues. The CDR3 sequence: CASSLAAGNEQFF. The CDR3 DNA reads TGTGCCAGCAGCTTGGCCGCCGGGAATGAGCAGTTCTTC.

This clonotype was recorded many times. V and J are TRBV5-1 and TRBJ1-1, with no clear D. This CDR3 comprises 14 residues. Germline CDR1 and CDR2: SGHRS and YFSETQ. The V end lost 0 bases, the J end lost 0 bases, and 6 bases lay between the germline ends. CDR3 in amino acids: CASSLGGMNTEAFF. The CDR3 nucleotides are TGCGCCAGCAGCTTGGGGGGAATGAACACTGAAGCTTTCTTT.

This clonotype has ten or more counts. The rearrangement joins TRBV27 to TRBJ1-3; D is ambiguous. The V gene's germline CDR1 is MNHEY and CDR2 SMNVEV (reference sequence). Trimming pared 2 bases from V and 2 bases from J, leaving 4 bases between. This CDR3 is 13 amino acids long. CDR3 loop: CASSLNTGNTIYF. The DNA of the CDR3 is TGTGCCAGCAGTTTAAATACTGGAAACACCATATATTTT.

The sample holds many counts of this clonotype. This sequence joins TRBV30 and TRBJ2-3; D is possibly TRBD1 or TRBD2 (6 bases each). The CDR3 has 14 residues. Germline values: CDR1 GTSNPN, CDR2 SVGIG (reference sequence). V shed 2 bases and J shed 3 bases, with 12 bases lying between them. The CDR3 region has the DNA TGTGCCTGGAGTAAGGGGGGTATTACAGATACGCAGTATTTT. Its protein is CAWSKGGITDTQYF.

At least ten counts were recorded for this clonotype. V gene TRBV18 combines with J gene TRBJ1-6; D is unclear. CDR1 is KGHSH, CDR2 LQKENI, per germline. This CDR3 has 16 residues. The V end was cut by 1 base, the J end by 5 bases, with 12 bases between. The chain's CDR3 is CASSPQSPVDNSPLHF. As DNA, the CDR3 is TGTGCCAGCTCACCACAGAGTCCGGTGGATAATTCACCCCTCCACTTT.

This clonotype turned up a few times. The chain has TRBV18 and TRBJ2-4; the D is unclear. Trimming left V 4 bases short and J 3 bases short, with 7 bases between. This CDR3 spans 13 amino acids. Germline loops: CDR1 KGHSH, CDR2 LQKENI. The CDR3, as DNA: TGTGCCAGCTCACTCCAAAGCAAAAACATTCAGTACTTC. This encodes CASSLQSKNIQYF.

There are many counts of this clonotype. This chain uses TRBV4-2 with TRBJ1-2; no clear D. The CDR3 contains 14 residues. Germline V CDR1 and CDR2: LGHNA, YNFKEQ. V lost 4 bases and J lost 8, with 17 bases in between. DNA of the CDR3: TGTGCCAGCAGCCCCCGACAAATCGCCGGGGGCTACACCTTC. Amino acids: CASSPRQIAGGYTF.

This clonotype was detected ten times or more. The J gene is TRBJ2-5, the V gene TRBV4-1, with D possibly being TRBD1 (5 bases). In germline, CDR1 is MGHRA, CDR2 YSYEKL. Between the trimmed V and J ends, which lost 4 bases and 1 base, there was a span of 10 bases. This CDR3 spans 14 amino acids. The CDR3 nucleotides read TGCGCCAGCAGCCGGATGGGGCTCCAAGAGACCCAGTACTTC. It yields the protein CASSRMGLQETQYF.

By sample fraction, this clonotype is medium-sized. The rearrangement uses TRBV6-2 or TRBV6-3 and TRBJ2-3; D tentatively reads TRBD1 or TRBD2 (6 bases each). The germline V and J ends were trimmed by 6 bases and 3 bases, with 16 bases remaining between them. Germline V gives CDR1 MNHEY, CDR2 SVGEGT. The CDR3 length is 15 residues. The DNA for the CDR3 is TGTGCCAGCAGCCCAGGAGGGGGTGAGACAGATACGCAGTATTTT. Translating gives CASSPGGGETDTQYF.

This clonotype was counted ten times or more. CDR3 bases: TGTGCCAGCAGCCCCCAGTACGTCCCTAATGAGCAGTTCTTC. Protein: CASSPQYVPNEQFF. The J gene is TRBJ2-1, the V gene TRBV7-2; D gene unclear. The germline V and J ends were trimmed by 5 bases and 7 bases, with 15 bases remaining between them. The CDR3 is made up of 14 amino acids. The germline V gene encodes CDR1 SGHTA and CDR2 FQGNSA.

At least ten counts were recorded for this clonotype. The chain carries TRBV3-1 and TRBJ2-1; 10 nucleotides agree with TRBD2. The CDR3 is 15 residues long. The trim removed 10 bases at V and 6 bases at J, leaving 12 bases unmatched. Looked up from germline, CDR1 is LGHDT and CDR2 is YNNKEL (reference sequence). The CDR3 spells CAISSGGSPINEQFF. In DNA, the CDR3 is TGTGCCATTTCTAGCGGGGGTTCACCAATCAATGAGCAGTTCTTC.

This clonotype was seen ten or more times. CDR3 in DNA: TGTGCCAGCAGCGTAGGAAGCCCAGATACGCAGTATTTT. Protein: CASSVGSPDTQYF. The chain recombines TRBV9 with TRBJ2-3; the D is unclear. Trimming pared 0 bases from V and 4 bases from J, leaving 6 bases between. CDR3 size: 13 residues. Germline CDR1 reads SGDLS; CDR2 reads YYNGEE.

This clonotype occurred many times. The chain carries TRBV7-2 and TRBJ2-3; D is uncertain. With 1 base removed from V and 4 bases from J, the gap between germline ends came to 3 bases. CDR1 is SGHTA and CDR2 is FQGNSA in the germline V gene. The CDR3 runs 12 residues. The CDR3 reads CASSLGADTQYF. The CDR3 nucleotides are TGTGCCAGCAGCTTAGGGGCAGATACGCAGTATTTT.

In its sample, this clonotype was seen many times. Here the CDR3 reads CASSLDTGSSYEQYF. The CDR3, as DNA: TGCGCCAGCAGCCTGGACACCGGCAGCTCCTACGAGCAGTACTTC. V and J are TRBV5-1 and TRBJ2-7; D might be TRBD1 (5 bases). Germline V CDR1 and CDR2: SGHRS, YFSETQ. This CDR3 region has 15 residues. V was trimmed by 4 bases and J by 0 bases, leaving 14 bases between them.

This clonotype was seen ten or more times. The chain uses TRBV10-3 and TRBJ2-1; 8 nucleotides agree with TRBD2. J gave up 7 bases and V 8 bases, and 10 bases lay outside the gene matches. Germline values: CDR1 ENHRY, CDR2 SYGVKD. The CDR3 is 14 residues long. Written as DNA, the CDR3 is TGTGCCATCTCGGCTACGGGAGGGGGAAATGAGCAGTTCTTC. Translated, it gives CAISATGGGNEQFF.

This clonotype has at least ten counts. The V call is TRBV2, the J call TRBJ1-5, with TRBD1 matching 10 bases. The trim removed 7 bases at V and 4 bases at J, leaving 7 bases unmatched. Per the germline V gene, CDR1 is SNHLY and CDR2 is FYNNEI. CDR3 length: 15 residues. The CDR3 coding sequence is TGTGCCAGCACTAAGGGACAGGGGAATAATCAGCCCCAGCATTTT. It specifies CASTKGQGNNQPQHF. Based on the CDR3 plus reference TRBV2 and TRBJ1-5, the full variable domain is EPEVTQTPSHQVTQMGQEVILRCVPISNHLYFYWYRQILGQKVEFLVSFYNNEISEKSEIFDDQFSVERPDGSNFTLKIRSTKLEDSAMYFCASTKGQGNNQPQHFGDGTRLSIL.

The sample holds many counts of this clonotype. This chain links TRBV29-1 with TRBJ1-1; no definite D call. This CDR3 has 13 amino acids. With 7 bases removed from V and 1 base from J, the gap between germline ends came to 13 bases. CDR1 and CDR2 from the germline V gene are SQVTM and ANQGSEA. CDR3: CSGRDTWNTEAFF. The CDR3 coding sequence is TGCAGCGGGCGAGACACATGGAACACTGAAGCTTTCTTT.

This clonotype is judged medium-sized. This chain uses TRBV6-2 or TRBV6-3 with TRBJ2-1; possible D gene TRBD1, 6 bases. The germline gives CDR1 MNHEY, CDR2 SVGEGT. The V gene lost 2 bases and the J gene lost 7 bases, with 15 bases spanning the gap. The CDR3 has 15 residues. CDR3 protein: CASSYDPWTANEQFF. CDR3 nucleotides: TGTGCCAGCAGTTACGACCCATGGACAGCGAATGAGCAGTTCTTC.

Judged by abundance, this clonotype is medium-sized. The chain joins TRBV20-1 to TRBJ2-7; the match to TRBD2 covers 9 bases. The CDR3 totals 17 residues. The germline gives CDR1 DFQATT, CDR2 SNEGSKA (reference sequence). With V trimmed by 2 bases and J by 3 bases, 14 bases remained unmatched. CDR3 nucleotide sequence: TGCAGTGCTAGATCTCCACGGACTAGCGCTAAGGACTACGAGCAGTACTTC. Its protein is CSARSPRTSAKDYEQYF.

This clonotype was seen ten or more times. The V gene is TRBV20-1, the J gene TRBJ2-7, with a tentative D call TRBD1 (6 bases). The V gene lost 0 bases and the J gene lost 5 bases, with 14 bases spanning the gap. CDR3 length: 14 amino acids. In germline, CDR1 is DFQATT, CDR2 SNEGSKA (reference sequence). CDR3 residues: CSARDLAGAHEQYF. The DNA for the CDR3 is TGCAGTGCTAGAGATCTTGCAGGGGCACACGAGCAGTACTTC.

This clonotype has ten or more counts. The rearrangement links TRBV4-3 to TRBJ1-5; D remains ambiguous. Germline V lookup: CDR1 LGHNA, CDR2 YSLEER. The CDR3 has 14 amino acids. Trimming took 1 base from V and 5 from J, leaving 9 bases between them. CDR3 protein: CASSQVDIHQPQHF. The CDR3 DNA reads as TGCGCCAGCAGCCAAGTCGACATACATCAGCCCCAGCATTTT.